This entry lists 26 T cell receptor beta chains sequenced from one sample in a study of T cells in Graves' hyperthyroidism and ophthalmopathy. Amplification yielded TCR beta CDR3 regions, with RNA transcripts as the source. TCR CDR3 regions were first amplified by RT-PCR with HTBI primers. Via MiXCR, TCRdb re-called the multiplex PCR reads, giving one row per CDR3 protein. In the table there are over 700,000 distinct CDR3 sequences, 30% to 40% of which are singletons. Sequencing was performed on blood. These receptor sequences come from a woman aged 40 to 49 with Graves' hyperthyroidism.

This clonotype showed up many times. The rearrangement joins TRBV10-3 to TRBJ1-1; 9 bases fit TRBD1. The CDR3 has 14 residues. Germline V gene data show CDR1 as ENHRY and CDR2 as SYGVKD. V shed 7 bases, J shed 4 bases, and the junction held 7 bases outside the gene matches. The CDR3 region is CAIKWDRAATEAFF. The CDR3 nucleotides are TGTGCCATCAAGTGGGACAGGGCGGCCACTGAAGCTTTCTTT.

The rearrangement links TRBV20-1 to TRBJ2-7; 7 nucleotides match TRBD1. Unmatched junction bases numbered 5, after V lost 4 bases and J lost 2 bases. Germline loops: CDR1 DFQATT, CDR2 SNEGSKA (reference sequence). This CDR3 comprises 13 residues. CDR3 amino acids: CSATNRGTYEQYF. CDR3 sequence (DNA): TGCAGTGCTACCAACAGGGGAACCTACGAGCAGTACTTC.

This clonotype was counted ten times or more. The chain couples TRBV7-9 to TRBJ1-4; 7 bases are shared with TRBD1. The CDR3 loop spans 15 amino acids. Losses at the gene ends were 5 bases for V and 5 bases for J; bases not matched to a gene: 8. The germline gives CDR1 SEHNR, CDR2 FQNEAQ (reference sequence). DNA of the CDR3: TGTGCCAGCAGCACACCGGGACAGCAGAATGAAAAACTGTTTTTT. Protein product: CASSTPGQQNEKLFF.

This clonotype has at least ten counts. The chain joins TRBV10-3 to TRBJ2-7; D could derive from TRBD1 or TRBD2 (6 bases each). Germline-derived CDR1 and CDR2 are ENHRY and SYGVKD. V shed 10 bases and J shed 6 bases, with 13 bases lying between them. The CDR3 is 11 residues long. The CDR3 region is CAKTGAGEQYF. CDR3 DNA: TGTGCCAAAACGGGGGCCGGCGAGCAGTACTTC.

Of note for this clonotype: This may stem from a read error, because a much larger clone lies one nucleotide away. V usage is TRBV7-2 and J usage is TRBJ2-5; the D is unclear. The V end was cut by 5 bases, the J end by 2 bases, with 12 bases between. The CDR3 loop spans 14 amino acids. CDR1 is SGHTA, CDR2 FQGNSA, per germline. CDR3 nucleotide sequence: TGTGCCAGCAGCGCCGGACGACCGCAAGAGACCCAGTACTTC. Translating it yields CASSAGRPQETQYF.

This clonotype came up a few times. The chain is built from TRBV6-4 and TRBJ1-1; no definite D call. Germline loops: CDR1 MRHNA, CDR2 SNTAGT. Between the trimmed V and J ends, which lost 3 bases and 3 bases, there was a span of 8 bases. The CDR3 runs to 13 residues. As DNA, the CDR3 is TGTGCCAGCAGTGAAGGGCAGTACACTGAAGCTTTCTTT. This codes for CASSEGQYTEAFF.

The gene calls are TRBV12-5 and TRBJ1-5; D is ambiguous. Trimming took 1 base from V and 5 from J, leaving 9 bases between them. The CDR3 sequence is 14 residues long. Germline loops: CDR1 LGHNT, CDR2 FRNRAP. CDR3 in amino acids: CASGLAQVYQPQHF. CDR3 nucleotides: TGTGCTAGTGGTTTGGCCCAGGTGTATCAGCCCCAGCATTTT.

This clonotype has a count of ten or more. This chain joins TRBV10-3 and TRBJ2-7; 11 bases fit TRBD1. Germline values: CDR1 ENHRY, CDR2 SYGVKD. The CDR3 is made up of 16 amino acids. V lost 6 bases, J lost 5 bases, and 12 bases stayed unmatched. CDR3 coding DNA: TGTGCCATCAGGGCCGGTGGACAGGGGGCTACTGACGAGCAGTACTTC. Translated, it gives CAIRAGGQGATDEQYF.

The V gene is TRBV12-3 or TRBV12-4, the J gene TRBJ1-1; D gene unclear. V dropped 5 bases and J dropped 3 bases, with 13 bases sitting between them. The length of the CDR3 is 14 residues. CDR3 sequence: CASSRPGSYTEAFF. Here the CDR3 DNA reads TGTGCCAGCAGTCGGCCGGGCTCGTACACTGAAGCTTTCTTT.

This clonotype was detected many times. V and J are TRBV20-1 and TRBJ2-7; D is unresolved. The CDR3 extends over 14 amino acids. V was pared by 0 bases and J by 0 bases, with 9 bases between. In germline, CDR1 is DFQATT, CDR2 SNEGSKA (reference sequence). CDR3 amino acids: CSAREITNSYEQYF. CDR3 coding DNA: TGCAGTGCTAGAGAAATTACAAACTCCTACGAGCAGTACTTC.

J is TRBJ2-2 and V is TRBV29-1; D might be TRBD1 or TRBD2, each matching 5 bases. The CDR3 contains 16 residues. From germline, CDR1 is SQVTM and CDR2 ANQGSEA. The ends were cut back, 3 bases at V and 4 bases at J, with 18 bases in the middle. CDR3 sequence (DNA): TGCAGCGTTGAGACTGAAGACGGGACCCCCACCGGGGAGCTGTTTTTT. The encoded protein is CSVETEDGTPTGELFF.

This clonotype was seen repeatedly, ten times or more. The genes are TRBV7-2 and TRBJ1-1; TRBD1 matches at 7 bases. The germline V gene has CDR1 SGHTA and CDR2 FQGNSA. The CDR3 is 13 residues long. Losses at the gene ends were 2 bases for V and 3 bases for J; bases not matched to a gene: 0. DNA for the CDR3: TGTGCCAGCAGCTTACAGGGGGACACTGAAGCTTTCTTT. It is translated as CASSLQGDTEAFF.

This clonotype was detected a few times. The junction shows a germline mismatch at one end, possibly a read error. This sequence joins TRBV28 and TRBJ1-5; unclear D gene. This CDR3 is built from 11 residues. Germline V CDR1 and CDR2: MDHEN, SYDVKM. CDR3: CASGLGPSMNF. The CDR3, as DNA: TGTGCCAGCGGCCTCGGACCGAGCATGAATTTT.

As regards this clonotype: A much larger clone lies a single base off, so this may be a read error. V and J are TRBV29-1 and TRBJ2-5, with D maybe TRBD2 (5 bases). Germline CDR1 reads SQVTM; CDR2 reads ANQGSEA. The CDR3 covers 12 residues. The ends were cut back, 4 bases at V and 2 bases at J, with 8 bases in the middle. In DNA, the CDR3 is TGCAGCGTTGGAGGGCGTCAAGAGACCCAGTACTTC. Its protein product is CSVGGRQETQYF.

This clonotype was detected a few times. The rearrangement joins TRBV20-1 to TRBJ1-1; D might be TRBD1 (5 bases). In germline, CDR1 is DFQATT, CDR2 SNEGSKA (reference sequence). The CDR3 spans 13 residues. This CDR3 is CSKGTVLNTEAFF. For the CDR3, the DNA is TGCAGCAAAGGGACGGTTTTGAACACTGAAGCTTTCTTT.

In this sample, this clonotype turned up many times. This chain connects TRBV29-1 to TRBJ2-7; 11 bases fit TRBD2. CDR1 and CDR2 (germline): SQVTM, ANQGSEA. The V segment lost 1 base and the J segment 2 bases; nucleotides outside the gene matches: 10. This CDR3 has 17 amino acids. This CDR3 is CSVEVVGTSGQAYEQYF. The CDR3 DNA reads as TGCAGCGTTGAAGTTGTAGGGACTAGCGGCCAGGCCTACGAGCAGTACTTC.

As to this clonotype: This may arise from a read error, as a much more abundant clone is one base away. The conserved closing phenylalanine or tryptophan is absent in this CDR3, likely reflecting a read error. This chain uses TRBV7-9 with TRBJ1-1; weak D call: TRBD1 (5 bases). CDR3 size: 13 residues. Germline assignment: CDR1 SEHNR and CDR2 FQNEAQ (reference sequence). The CDR3 bases are TGCGCCAGCAGCTGGGAAGGGGACCGGCATGCTTTCCTT. Its translation: CASSWEGDRHAFL.

The CDR3 DNA reads as TGTGCCAGCAGTTTATCTCTAGCGGATTACGAGCAGTACTTC. Translating gives CASSLSLADYEQYF. V gene TRBV6-2 or TRBV6-3 combines with J gene TRBJ2-7; 7 positions agree with TRBD2. Germline CDR1 and CDR2: MNHEY and SVGEGT. CDR3 length: 14 residues. J gave up 4 bases and V 4 bases, and 7 bases lay outside the gene matches.

This clonotype was detected many times. This chain uses TRBV12-3 or TRBV12-4 with TRBJ1-5, with 9 bases identical to TRBD1. The CDR3 has 19 amino acids. V lost 2 bases to trimming and J lost 1 base; unmatched junction nucleotides: 12. Here the CDR3 reads CASSLTPGQGGSSNQPQHF. In nucleotides, the CDR3 is TGTGCCAGCAGTTTAACACCGGGACAGGGCGGGTCGAGCAATCAGCCCCAGCATTTT.

At least ten counts were recorded for this clonotype. The chain carries TRBV4-3 and TRBJ1-2, with D possibly TRBD1 on 6 matching bases. This CDR3 contains 15 residues. Trimming took off 0 bases at V and 7 bases at J, with 15 bases between the two ends. CDR1 LGHNA and CDR2 YSLEER come from the germline V gene. The CDR3 loop reads CASSQEGSGARGYTF. CDR3 in DNA: TGCGCCAGCAGCCAAGAGGGCTCAGGGGCTCGTGGCTACACCTTC.

This clonotype occurred a few times. V and J are TRBV15 and TRBJ2-7; D perhaps matches TRBD1 (6 bases). The CDR3 loop spans 15 amino acids. Germline V gene lookup returns CDR1 LNHNV and CDR2 YYDKDF (reference sequence). The ends were cut back, 0 bases at V and 7 bases at J, with 16 bases in the middle. In DNA, the CDR3 is TGTGCCACCAGCAGAGACAGGGGCTCCTACAATGAGCAGTACTTC. Its translation is CATSRDRGSYNEQYF. The full variable domain, in which reference TRBV15 and TRBJ2-7 provide the parts outside the CDR3, is DAMVIQNPRYQVTQFGKPVTLSCSQTLNHNVMYWYQQKSSQAPKLLFHYYDKDFNNEADTPDNFQSRRPNTSFCFLDIRSPGLGDTAMYLCATSRDRGSYNEQYFGPGTRLTVT.

The rearrangement uses TRBV7-2 and TRBJ1-2, with D unresolved. V gave up 6 bases and J gave up 1 base, with 15 bases separating them. This CDR3 has 15 residues. Germline-derived CDR1 and CDR2 are SGHTA and FQGNSA. CDR3 coding DNA: TGTGCCAGCAGTGTGGCTTGGGGATTTAACTATGGCTACACCTTC. This sequence encodes CASSVAWGFNYGYTF. The entire variable domain, with the rest obtained from reference TRBV7-2 and TRBJ1-2, is as follows: GAGVSQSPSNKVTEKGKDVELRCDPISGHTALYWYRQSLGQGLEFLIYFQGNSAPDKSGLPSDRFSAERTGGSVSTLTIQRTQQEDSAVYLCASSVAWGFNYGYTFGSGTRLTVV.

This sequence joins TRBV10-3 and TRBJ2-2, with 8 nucleotides matching TRBD2. J was trimmed by 1 base and V by 9 bases; bases with no gene match: 4. The CDR3 contains 14 residues. From germline, CDR1 is ENHRY and CDR2 SYGVKD. The CDR3 spells CAISSGGNTGELFF. The CDR3 region has the DNA TGTGCCATATCGAGCGGGGGGAACACCGGGGAGCTGTTTTTT.

This sequence joins TRBV20-1 and TRBJ1-1, with TRBD1 matching over 9 bases. The length of the CDR3 is 13 residues. The germline CDR1 and CDR2 sequences are DFQATT and SNEGSKA (reference sequence). CDR3 bases: TGCAGCGGTATGGACAGGGGAGACACTGAAGCTTTCTTT. Translated: CSGMDRGDTEAFF.

Of note for this clonotype: An end of the junction differs from the germline gene, which may be a read error. The V and J genes are TRBV7-9 and TRBJ1-1, with D uncertain. The CDR3 extends over 15 amino acids. Germline-derived CDR1 and CDR2 are SEHNR and FQNEAQ (reference sequence). CDR3 coding DNA: TGCGCCAGCAGCCAAGATGAGGTTTACCCCACTGAAGCTTTCTTT. This gives the protein CASSQDEVYPTEAFF. The full variable domain, completed using reference TRBV7-9 and TRBJ1-1, is DTGVSQNPRHKITKRGQNVTFRCDPISEHNRLYWYRQTLGQGPEFLTYFQNEAQLEKSRLLSDRFSAERPKGSFSTLEIQRTEQGDSAMYLCASSQDEVYPTEAFFGQGTRLTVV.

This chain links TRBV9 with TRBJ2-7; a weak D match, TRBD1 (5 bases). Trimming pared 2 bases from V and 6 bases from J, leaving 15 bases between. CDR3 size: 14 residues. CDR1 and CDR2 from the germline V gene are SGDLS and YYNGEE. The CDR3 DNA is TGTGCCAGCAGCGTTGAAGATAAGGGGCGCGAGCAGTACTTC. This translates into CASSVEDKGREQYF.